The 26 T cell receptor beta chains listed next were all sequenced from one sample in a study of blood T cell repertoires in COVID-19. Clones were sequenced by immunoSEQ multiplex PCR, and TCRdb holds only the in-frame ones, with some missing. The sample carries over 150,000 clones, around 83% recorded once. Input material: peripheral blood. Receptor source: a human donor in a cohort sampled during active COVID-19.

The chain uses TRBV7-6 and TRBJ1-1; 9 bases map to TRBD1. V shed 3 bases, J shed 4 bases, and the junction held 9 bases outside the gene matches. Per the germline V gene, CDR1 is SGHVS and CDR2 is FNYEAQ. There are 16 residues in the CDR3. CDR3 nucleotide sequence: TGTGCCAGCAGCTTCCCAGCCGGGACAGGGACCACTGAAGCTTTCTTT. Its translation is CASSFPAGTGTTEAFF.

V usage is TRBV4-1 and J usage is TRBJ2-4; TRBD1 matches at 9 bases. The junction had 6 bases not matched to a gene; V was cut back by 4 bases and J by 5 bases. Germline assignment: CDR1 MGHRA and CDR2 YSYEKL. The CDR3 extends over 15 amino acids. The DNA of the CDR3 is TGCGCCAGCAGCCCTCACAGGGGGCGTGAAAACATTCAGTACTTC. Translation gives CASSPHRGRENIQYF.

This chain joins TRBV12-3 or TRBV12-4 and TRBJ2-7; TRBD2 aligns across 8 bases. This CDR3 contains 13 residues. Losses at the gene ends were 6 bases for V and 1 base for J; bases not matched to a gene: 2. Here the CDR3 DNA reads TGTGCCAGCAGCCGGGGGGGGTCCTACGAGCAGTACTTC. Its translation: CASSRGGSYEQYF.

This sequence joins TRBV12-3 or TRBV12-4 and TRBJ1-2; 7 bases match TRBD1. The ends lost 7 bases at V and 4 bases at J; junction bases unmatched: 6. CDR3 length equals 13 residues. CDR3 residues: CASNDRDPYGYTF. For the CDR3, the DNA is TGTGCCAGCAACGACAGGGATCCCTATGGCTACACCTTC.

The rearrangement links TRBV16 to TRBJ2-2, with D possibly TRBD1 on 5 matching bases. Trimming cost V 0 bases and J 1 base, with 9 bases left between them. The CDR3 totals 16 residues. CDR1 and CDR2 from the germline V gene are KGHSY and FQNENV. DNA for the CDR3: TGTGCCAGCAGCCAATCGGCAGGGCTGAACACCGGGGAGCTGTTTTTT. Amino acid sequence: CASSQSAGLNTGELFF.

The rearrangement links TRBV5-1 to TRBJ2-1; 8 nucleotides align to TRBD2. CDR1 and CDR2 from the germline V gene are SGHRS and YFSETQ. The CDR3 extends over 15 amino acids. With 0 bases clipped from V and 7 bases from J, the junction kept 6 bases outside the gene matches. This CDR3 reads CASSLGGRIRNEQFF. CDR3 nucleotides: TGCGCCAGCAGCTTGGGCGGGAGGATTAGAAATGAGCAGTTCTTC.

The chain uses TRBV27 and TRBJ1-5; 7 positions match TRBD1. Germline V gene data show CDR1 as MNHEY and CDR2 as SMNVEV (reference sequence). The CDR3 length is 14 residues. The ends lost 2 bases at V and 5 bases at J; junction bases unmatched: 3. This chain's CDR3 is CASSLEGAHQPQHF. The CDR3, as DNA: TGTGCCAGCAGTTTAGAGGGGGCCCATCAGCCCCAGCATTTT.

The J gene is TRBJ1-6, the V gene TRBV19; TRBD1 aligns across 9 bases. The CDR3 sequence is 15 residues long. Germline V gives CDR1 LNHDA, CDR2 SQIVND (reference sequence). V shed 8 bases and J 5 bases; nucleotides not matched to a gene: 7. The CDR3 DNA reads TGTGCCAGTGCTCGCCGGGACAGGGATAATTCACCCCTCCACTTT. Protein product: CASARRDRDNSPLHF.

This chain connects TRBV6-6 to TRBJ2-2, with TRBD2 matching over 8 bases. The CDR3 runs 17 residues. Germline CDR1 and CDR2: MNHNY and SVGAGI (reference sequence). With V trimmed by 5 bases and J by 4 bases, 12 bases remained unmatched. The CDR3 DNA is TGTGCCAGCAGTCGACGGACTAGCTTGGGTTTCACCGGGGAGCTGTTTTTT. Protein: CASSRRTSLGFTGELFF.

The rearrangement uses TRBV27 and TRBJ2-1; 11 bases map to TRBD1. Unmatched junction bases numbered 5, after V lost 6 bases and J lost 7 bases. The CDR3 extends over 14 amino acids. Germline CDR1 MNHEY, CDR2 SMNVEV (reference sequence). CDR3 residues: CASSRGQGANEQFF. In DNA form, the CDR3 reads TGTGCCAGCAGCCGTGGACAGGGGGCAAATGAGCAGTTCTTC.

The chain carries TRBV30 and TRBJ1-2; 8 positions match TRBD1. The CDR3 is 14 amino acids. Germline CDR1 and CDR2: GTSNPN and SVGIG (reference sequence). V lost 1 base and J lost 7; bases outside the gene matches: 8. The CDR3 here is CAWSATRTGFGYTF. CDR3 bases: TGTGCCTGGAGTGCGACCAGGACAGGGTTTGGCTACACCTTC.

This clone was seen a handful of times. The J gene is TRBJ2-1, the V gene TRBV24-1; TRBD2 matches at 7 bases. CDR1 is KGHDR, CDR2 SFDVKD, per germline. The CDR3 is made up of 16 amino acids. J lost 5 bases, V lost 4 bases, and 10 bases had no gene match. CDR3 sequence: CATSDPSGARDNEQFF. The CDR3, as DNA: TGTGCCACCAGTGACCCAAGCGGGGCCCGGGACAATGAGCAGTTCTTC.

The chain recombines TRBV3-1 (or the pseudogene TRBV3-2) with TRBJ2-1, with 9 bases aligning to TRBD1. The V and J ends lost 1 base and 7 bases, in that order; junction bases with no gene match: 17. Germline CDR1 LGHDT, CDR2 YNNKEL (reference sequence). The CDR3 loop spans 19 amino acids. CDR3 nucleotides: TGTGCCAGCAGCCAAGCCGGGACAGGGAGACCCCCGGGTGGAAATGAGCAGTTCTTC. It encodes CASSQAGTGRPPGGNEQFF.

V gene TRBV28 combines with J gene TRBJ1-4; a possible D gene is TRBD1 (6 bases). The ends were cut back, 3 bases at V and 1 base at J, with 12 bases in the middle. The CDR3 contains 16 residues. CDR1 and CDR2 from the germline V gene are MDHEN and SYDVKM. CDR3 residues: CASSFLLTGTNEKLFF. Here the CDR3 DNA reads TGTGCCAGCAGTTTTCTTTTGACAGGAACTAATGAAAAACTGTTTTTT.

The chain employs TRBV7-9 and TRBJ2-1, with 9 bases fitting TRBD2. The CDR3 totals 19 residues. V lost 5 bases, J lost 1 base, and 15 bases stayed unmatched. Germline loops: CDR1 SEHNR, CDR2 FQNEAQ (reference sequence). CDR3 sequence: CASSPPGRREGQSYNEQFF. The CDR3 region has the DNA TGTGCCAGCAGCCCCCCGGGCCGGCGGGAGGGCCAGTCCTACAATGAGCAGTTCTTC.

The chain couples TRBV19 to TRBJ2-7; 9 nucleotides match TRBD1. The length of the CDR3 is 13 residues. Germline-derived CDR1 and CDR2 are LNHDA and SQIVND (reference sequence). The V gene end was trimmed by 5 bases and the J gene end by 4 bases; junction bases not matched to a gene: 3. The CDR3 DNA sequence: TGTGCCAGTAGTCCAGGGACAGGGTACGAGCAGTACTTC. Its protein is CASSPGTGYEQYF. Drawing the rest from reference TRBV19 and TRBJ2-7, the complete variable domain is DGGITQSPKYLFRKEGQNVTLSCEQNLNHDAMYWYRQDPGQGLRLIYYSQIVNDFQKGDIAEGYSVSREKKESFPLTVTSAQKNPTAFYLCASSPGTGYEQYFGPGTRLTVT.

The V gene is TRBV2, the J gene TRBJ2-5; 10 bases align to TRBD1. This CDR3 is 13 amino acids long. CDR1 SNHLY and CDR2 FYNNEI come from the germline V gene. V dropped 10 bases and J dropped 4; count of bases not matched to a gene: 6. The CDR3 DNA reads TGTGCCACGCTGACAGGGGGCGGAGAGACCCAGTACTTC. Protein sequence: CATLTGGGETQYF.

V usage is TRBV3-1 (or the pseudogene TRBV3-2) and J usage is TRBJ2-1; 11 positions agree with TRBD2. Germline V gene data show CDR1 as LGHDT and CDR2 as YNNKEL (reference sequence). With 0 bases clipped from V and 2 bases from J, the junction kept 6 bases outside the gene matches. The CDR3 length is 18 residues. CDR3 protein: CASSQEGLAGGTYNEQFF. CDR3 bases: TGTGCCAGCAGCCAAGAAGGGCTAGCGGGAGGAACCTACAATGAGCAGTTCTTC.

This clone was observed a few times. The chain joins TRBV19 to TRBJ1-5; 8 nucleotides match TRBD1. From germline, CDR1 is LNHDA and CDR2 SQIVND (reference sequence). The length of the CDR3 is 14 residues. V was pared by 5 bases and J by 6 bases, with 6 bases of the junction left unmatched. The CDR3 reads CASSSGTGFQPQHF. The CDR3 DNA reads as TGTGCCAGTAGTTCTGGGACAGGTTTTCAGCCCCAGCATTTT.

This chain links TRBV29-1 with TRBJ2-5, with 7 bases fitting TRBD2. V lost 2 bases to trimming and J lost 1 base; unmatched junction nucleotides: 13. This CDR3 spans 17 amino acids. CDR1 and CDR2 (germline): SQVTM, ANQGSEA. The CDR3 DNA is TGCAGCGTTGAAAAAGGAGGGAGGGGAATCCCCCAAGAGACCCAGTACTTC. Translated: CSVEKGGRGIPQETQYF. Variable domain in full (rest from reference TRBV29-1 and TRBJ2-5): SAVISQKPSRDICQRGTSLTIQCQVDSQVTMMFWYRQQPGQSLTLIATANQGSEATYESGFVIDKFPISRPNLTFSTLTVSNMSPEDSSIYLCSVEKGGRGIPQETQYFGPGTRLLVL.

The rearrangement links TRBV7-2 to TRBJ1-5; TRBD1 is a possible D gene (5 bases). CDR3 length equals 16 residues. The V end was cut by 2 bases, the J end by 4 bases, with 15 bases between. Germline V gene sequence: CDR1 SGHTA, CDR2 FQGNSA. In nucleotides, the CDR3 is TGTGCCAGCAGCTTAAAGATTGGGCAGGGAAATCAGCCCCAGCATTTT. Its protein product is CASSLKIGQGNQPQHF.

This clone showed up just once. This chain joins TRBV28 and TRBJ1-3; D unclear. V was trimmed by 2 bases and J by 3 bases, leaving 5 bases between them. Germline values: CDR1 MDHEN, CDR2 SYDVKM. CDR3 length: 13 residues. DNA for the CDR3: TGTGCCAGCAGTTTACGGGTTGGAAACACCATATATTTT. This sequence encodes CASSLRVGNTIYF.

J is TRBJ1-2 and V is TRBV6-6, with D tentatively TRBD1 (5 bases). V lost 6 bases to trimming and J lost 5 bases, with 16 bases between them. There are 14 residues in the CDR3. The germline CDR1 and CDR2 sequences are MNHNY and SVGAGI (reference sequence). CDR3 residues: CASRGRVIGYGYTF. The CDR3 nucleotides read TGTGCCAGCAGGGGCAGGGTGATTGGGTATGGCTACACCTTC.

The chain uses TRBV10-3 and TRBJ2-3; D is uncertain. The CDR3 contains 14 residues. CDR1 is ENHRY, CDR2 SYGVKD, per germline. Trimming took 7 bases from V and 0 from J, leaving 11 bases between them. The chain's CDR3 is CAIKAFSSTDTQYF. CDR3 nucleotide sequence: TGTGCCATCAAAGCGTTTTCTAGCACAGATACGCAGTATTTT.

Worth noting for this clone: Other DNA sequences in the same sample also yield this CDR3. The V call is TRBV10-1, the J call TRBJ2-3; 10 bases are shared with TRBD2. V shed 2 bases, J shed 4 bases, and the junction held 3 bases outside the gene matches. Germline values: CDR1 WNHNN, CDR2 SYGVQD (reference sequence). This CDR3 region has 15 residues. In DNA, the CDR3 is TGCGCCAGCAGTGAGCGGCTAGCGGGAGCAGATACGCAGTATTTT. Its translation is CASSERLAGADTQYF.

The chain employs TRBV14 and TRBJ1-4; 9 bases line up with TRBD1. Germline trimming cut 5 bases from V and 0 bases from J; bases unmatched to any gene: 10. This CDR3 spans 18 amino acids. Germline assignment: CDR1 SGHDN and CDR2 FVKESK. The DNA for the CDR3 is TGTGCCAGCAGCTCCCGGGACAGGGCCCTTTCAACTAATGAAAAACTGTTTTTT. It is translated as CASSSRDRALSTNEKLFF.